This passage covers 20 T cell receptor beta chains from one sample sequenced in a study of a mutant IDH1 vaccine in newly diagnosed glioma. The protocol was immunoSEQ multiplex PCR, while the TCRdb copy is restricted to in-frame clones and leaves out a portion. This table holds about 98,000 clones, roughly 90% found once. The time point: baseline, week 1 (first vaccination visit). Regarding treatment: pre-vaccination baseline after standard-of-care therapy. Source: PBMCs, taken from a glioma patient treated with radiotherapy, temozolomide or both. The source of these receptors is a woman in her forties or fifties with glioma.

This chain links TRBV7-6 with TRBJ2-3; 7 positions match TRBD2. CDR1 and CDR2 (germline): SGHVS, FNYEAQ. The CDR3 consists of 17 residues. Trimming took 7 bases from V and 2 from J; bases not matched to a gene: 15. The CDR3 protein is CASTPSQAGFLTDTQYF. The CDR3 DNA reads as TGTGCCAGCACCCCATCGCAAGCGGGGTTTCTCACAGATACGCAGTATTTT.

The V and J genes are TRBV25-1 and TRBJ1-2; D is ambiguous. The CDR3 consists of 13 residues. The germline gives CDR1 MGHDK, CDR2 SYGVNS. V was pared by 1 base and J by 2 bases, with 5 bases between. The CDR3 region is CASSEFNNYGYTF. In DNA form, the CDR3 reads TGTGCCAGCAGTGAATTTAACAACTATGGCTACACCTTC.

This chain links TRBV7-8 with TRBJ2-2; 9 nucleotides align to TRBD1. The CDR3 extends over 15 amino acids. With 3 bases clipped from V and 1 base from J, the junction kept 0 bases outside the gene matches. Per germline, CDR1 SGHVS and CDR2 FQNEAQ. CDR3 amino acids: CASSLDRGNTGELFF. The CDR3 DNA sequence: TGTGCCAGCAGCTTGGACAGGGGGAACACCGGGGAGCTGTTTTTT.

V and J are TRBV5-1 and TRBJ2-4; tentatively, D is TRBD1 or TRBD2 (5 bases each). In germline, CDR1 is SGHRS, CDR2 YFSETQ. Trimming shortened V by 3 bases and J by 3 bases, and 16 bases separated the two germline ends. The CDR3 is made up of 16 amino acids. CDR3 nucleotide sequence: TGCGCCAGCAGCTCGAGAGAGGGAAGGGGCAAAAACATTCAGTACTTC. It codes for CASSSREGRGKNIQYF.

This rearrangement joins TRBV27 to TRBJ1-1; D is unresolved. Germline V gene lookup returns CDR1 MNHEY and CDR2 SMNVEV (reference sequence). The length of the CDR3 is 13 residues. Trimming stripped 1 base from V and 1 base from J, with 4 bases between. CDR3 in amino acids: CASSLWGNTEAFF. CDR3 nucleotide sequence: TGTGCCAGCAGTTTATGGGGGAACACTGAAGCTTTCTTT.

The V and J genes are TRBV28 and TRBJ1-1, with D perhaps matching TRBD1 (5 bases). The ends were cut back, 2 bases at V and 1 base at J, with 11 bases in the middle. The CDR3 covers 15 residues. Germline V lookup: CDR1 MDHEN, CDR2 SYDVKM. The CDR3 bases are TGTGCCAGCAGTTTAAGGGGCGGTTCGAACACTGAAGCTTTCTTT. Encoded protein: CASSLRGGSNTEAFF.

This chain uses TRBV5-1 with TRBJ2-2; 7 positions agree with TRBD2. The CDR3 spans 17 residues. Trimming took 1 base from V and 2 from J; bases not matched to a gene: 8. Germline V gives CDR1 SGHRS, CDR2 YFSETQ. CDR3 nucleotide sequence: TGCGCCAGCAGCTTGTGGTCCTCGGGGGGTAACACCGGGGAGCTGTTTTTT. This codes for CASSLWSSGGNTGELFF. Full variable domain (missing parts from reference TRBV5-1 and TRBJ2-2): KAGVTQTPRYLIKTRGQQVTLSCSPISGHRSVSWYQQTPGQGLQFLFEYFSETQRNKGNFPGRFSGRQFSNSRSEMNVSTLELGDSALYLCASSLWSSGGNTGELFFGEGSRLTVL.

About this clone itself: This sample also contains other DNA sequences that code for the same CDR3. The chain links TRBV7-6 to TRBJ2-2; TRBD1 agrees at 8 bases. Germline lookup yields CDR1 SGHVS and CDR2 FNYEAQ. The CDR3 totals 14 residues. The J segment lost 6 bases and the V segment lost 3 bases, leaving 3 bases of the junction unmatched. The CDR3 DNA is TGTGCCAGCAGCTTGACAGGGGTTGCCGGGGAGCTGTTTTTT. It yields the protein CASSLTGVAGELFF.

J is TRBJ2-1 and V is TRBV14, with D maybe TRBD1 (5 bases). Germline CDR1 SGHDN, CDR2 FVKESK. The V end lost 3 bases, the J end lost 5 bases, and 17 bases lay between the germline ends. The CDR3 totals 16 residues. Here the CDR3 DNA reads TGTGCCAGCAGCCAGGTTCAGGGTACGATTCACAATGAGCAGTTCTTC. This gives the protein CASSQVQGTIHNEQFF.

The DNA of the CDR3 is TGTGCCAGCAGCGTAGGGGGCGAGAGGTCCTACGAGCAGTACTTC. Its translation is CASSVGGERSYEQYF. V and J are TRBV9 and TRBJ2-7; D is possibly TRBD1 (5 bases). This CDR3 is 15 amino acids long. The germline V gene has CDR1 SGDLS and CDR2 YYNGEE. With 0 bases removed from V and 1 base from J, the gap between germline ends came to 11 bases.

The chain's CDR3 is CASSQGGDWYYEQYF. In DNA form, the CDR3 reads TGCGCCAGCAGCCAAGGCGGAGACTGGTACTACGAGCAGTACTTC. The chain is built from TRBV4-1 and TRBJ2-7; D not certain. The CDR3 length is 15 residues. Germline lookup yields CDR1 MGHRA and CDR2 YSYEKL. V was clipped by 1 base and J by 3 bases, with 13 bases between them.

The CDR3 here is CASSLSIQRGGSTYEQYF. The CDR3, as DNA: TGTGCCAGCAGCTTGTCCATCCAAAGGGGGGGCTCTACCTACGAGCAGTACTTC. The chain employs TRBV5-4 and TRBJ2-7; TRBD2 might be the D (7 bases). The CDR3 has 18 residues. V was clipped by 1 base and J by 2 bases, with 22 bases between them. Germline lookup yields CDR1 SGHNT and CDR2 YYREEE (reference sequence).

The chain has TRBV11-2 and TRBJ2-5, with 7 bases fitting TRBD2. Per the germline V gene, CDR1 is SGHAT and CDR2 is FQNNGV. This CDR3 has 17 amino acids. V was clipped by 4 bases and J by 2 bases; unmatched bases: 13. CDR3 loop: CASSSSLGLLSQETQYF. CDR3 nucleotide sequence: TGTGCCAGCAGCTCCAGCCTGGGACTATTGAGTCAAGAGACCCAGTACTTC. Full variable domain (missing parts from reference TRBV11-2 and TRBJ2-5): EAGVAQSPRYKIIEKRQSVAFWCNPISGHATLYWYQQILGQGPKLLIQFQNNGVVDDSQLPKDRFSAERLKGVDSTLKIQPAKLEDSAVYLCASSSSLGLLSQETQYFGPGTRLLVL.

V and J are TRBV5-1 and TRBJ2-7; D uncertain. This CDR3 spans 12 amino acids. The V end was cut by 0 bases, the J end by 8 bases, with 9 bases between. Germline CDR1 and CDR2: SGHRS and YFSETQ. The CDR3 DNA is TGCGCCAGCAGCTTGGAGAAGAGACAGCAGTACTTC. It specifies CASSLEKRQQYF.

This sequence joins TRBV7-8 and TRBJ2-1, with no clear D. Germline lookup yields CDR1 SGHVS and CDR2 FQNEAQ. The CDR3 totals 13 residues. Trimming cost V 8 bases and J 4 bases, with 12 bases left between them. The CDR3: CASRLGGYNEQFF. The CDR3 DNA is TGTGCCAGCCGCCTTGGTGGATACAATGAGCAGTTCTTC.

This chain connects TRBV28 to TRBJ2-5; TRBD1 is a possible D gene (5 bases). CDR3 length: 11 amino acids. The germline V and J ends were trimmed by 5 bases and 7 bases, with 8 bases remaining between them. CDR1 is MDHEN, CDR2 SYDVKM, per germline. The CDR3 reads CASSPRGTQYF. DNA of the CDR3: TGTGCCAGCAGTCCTAGGGGGACCCAGTACTTC.

The chain couples TRBV11-1 to TRBJ1-1, with D unclear. The CDR3 totals 15 residues. The germline V gene has CDR1 SGHAT and CDR2 FQDESV (reference sequence). V lost 5 bases, J lost 0 bases, and 13 bases lay in between. CDR3 region: CASSMDRRMNTEAFF. The CDR3, as DNA: TGTGCCAGCAGCATGGACCGACGGATGAACACTGAAGCTTTCTTT.

The chain combines TRBV27 with TRBJ2-5, with a tentative D call TRBD2 (5 bases). Germline V CDR1 and CDR2: MNHEY, SMNVEV (reference sequence). V lost 6 bases and J lost 2, with 16 bases in between. The CDR3 has 15 amino acids. The CDR3 DNA follows: TGTGCCAGCAGCTCGTCACTCACTAGACAAGAGACCCAGTACTTC. As protein: CASSSSLTRQETQYF.

V usage is TRBV19 and J usage is TRBJ1-5; the D gene is possibly TRBD1 (5 bases). V was cut by 7 bases and J by 9 bases, with 22 bases left in between. The germline CDR1 and CDR2 sequences are LNHDA and SQIVND (reference sequence). The CDR3 totals 15 residues. The CDR3 protein is CASTADGGRVGPQHF. The CDR3 nucleotides read TGTGCCAGTACCGCGGATGGGGGACGGGTAGGGCCCCAGCATTTT. The full variable domain, with the rest looked up from reference TRBV19 and TRBJ1-5, is DGGITQSPKYLFRKEGQNVTLSCEQNLNHDAMYWYRQDPGQGLRLIYYSQIVNDFQKGDIAEGYSVSREKKESFPLTVTSAQKNPTAFYLCASTADGGRVGPQHFGDGTRLSIL.

V usage is TRBV18 and J usage is TRBJ2-7; TRBD1 matches 7 bases. CDR3 length equals 15 residues. CDR1 KGHSH and CDR2 LQKENI come from the germline V gene. After removal of 3 bases from V and 4 bases from J, the junction contained 9 bases not matched to a gene. CDR3 sequence: CASSPRDRPTYEQYF. The CDR3 nucleotides are TGTGCCAGCTCACCTCGGGACAGACCAACTTACGAGCAGTACTTC.